The present entry profiles one TCR beta chain with its context. Its matching antigen is unknown. This specimen belongs to a study of cytomegalovirus exposure and HLA in healthy donors. Broader study findings: Reports credit the classifier with highly specific, highly sensitive diagnosis of cytomegalovirus status.

The PCR contained 60 Vbeta and 13 Jbeta primers. The protocol was immunoSEQ multiplex PCR, while the TCRdb copy is restricted to in-frame clones and leaves out a portion. The sample lists about 180,000 clones, over 75% occurring once. This CDR3 has 14 amino acids. The V end was cut by 2 bases, the J end by 1 base, with 8 bases between. Looked up from germline, CDR1 is MNHNS and CDR2 is SASEGT. The clonotype originates from a woman aged 45-59 years in good health and CMV-seronegative. Sequences were obtained from PBMCs. V usage is TRBV6-1 and J usage is TRBJ1-1; D is ambiguous. This CDR3 reads CASSELAGNTEAFF. The CDR3 DNA is TGTGCCAGCAGTGAATTGGCAGGGAACACTGAAGCTTTCTTT.